Sequencing of this TCR beta chain was carried out in a study of persistence of HIV-infected CD4 T cells. The CDR3 has 16 residues. Germline CDR1 reads KGHSH; CDR2 reads LQKENI. The V and J ends lost 6 bases and 5 bases, in that order; junction bases with no gene match: 13. This was the immunoSEQ version 4 assay in survey mode. Only in-frame clones appear in the TCRdb table, and some are missing; sequencing was by immunoSEQ multiplex PCR. Found here are some 45,000 clones, roughly 90% of them singletons; the top ten hold around 0.47%. Anti-CD3/anti-CD28 beads served as a nonspecific positive control stimulus. CD4+ T cells upregulating both CD40 ligand and CD69 were sorted as responding cells. Concerning this clone: The antigen is undetermined.

Sequenced here: CD4+ T cells sorted from PBMCs after approximately 20-hour stimulation, sampled from a patient who received antiretroviral therapy. This clonotype originated in an adult woman with HIV who was CMV-seropositive. V and J are TRBV18 and TRBJ2-1; 7 nucleotides agree with TRBD1. CDR3 in amino acids: CASSQRQGLNHNEQFF. CDR3 in DNA: TGTGCCAGCTCGCAAAGACAGGGTTTGAATCACAATGAGCAGTTCTTC.